This is a list of T cell receptor beta chains from one sample in a study of Graves' ophthalmopathy and Graves' hyperthyroidism. From the multiplex PCR reads, TCRdb called clonotypes with MiXCR, one entry per CDR3 protein. Of about half a million distinct CDR3 sequences listed, over 13% are singletons. The sample was blood. The receptor source for this set is a woman in her 30s with Graves' ophthalmopathy. The CDR3 runs from the conserved cysteine through the conserved F or W. D genes are given only for firm matches. Rows give clone size only sometimes, using once, few, many, or a class for an expanded clone.

D gene	clone size	V gene	J gene	CDR3 protein	CDR3 DNA
.	many	TRBV6-1	TRBJ1-1	CASSEVGDFEAFF	TGTGCCAGCAGTGAAGTGGGAGACTTTGAAGCTTTCTTT
.	.	TRBV25-1	TRBJ1-3	CASSGGGAGNTIYF	TGTGCCAGCAGTGGGGGGGGGGCTGGAAACACCATATATTTT
TRBD2	many	TRBV27	TRBJ2-7	CAVRTSWGLEQYF	TGTGCCGTCAGGACTAGCTGGGGATTAGAGCAGTACTTC
.	few	TRBV5-1	TRBJ2-7	CASSLSGMGDEQYF	TGCGCCAGCAGCTTGTCCGGGATGGGCGACGAGCAGTACTTC
.	once	TRBV11-2	TRBJ1-1	CASSLGGWIENTEAFF	TGTGCCAGCAGCTTAGGGGGCTGGATAGAGAACACTGAAGCTTTCTTT
TRBD1	many	TRBV6-1	TRBJ1-5	CASLQGNQPQHF	TGTGCCAGCCTACAGGGGAATCAGCCCCAGCATTTT
.	many	TRBV4-1	TRBJ1-1	CASSQASTGRTEAFF	TGCGCCAGCAGCCAAGCTTCTACGGGCCGCACTGAAGCTTTCTTT
TRBD1	many	TRBV29-1	TRBJ2-4	CSVADTGGGNIKYF	TGCAGCGTCGCAGATACAGGGGGCGGAAACATTAAGTACTTC
.	many	TRBV19	TRBJ1-5	CASSIVTNQPQHF	TGTGCCAGTAGTATAGTAACTAATCAGCCCCAGCATTTT
TRBD1	many	TRBV6-2/TRBV6-3	TRBJ1-2	CASSTGTGKVWGYGYTF	TGTGCCAGCAGCACCGGGACAGGGAAAGTTTGGGGCTATGGCTACACCTTC
TRBD1	many	TRBV6-1	TRBJ1-1	CASTQGVTGMNTEAFF	TGTGCCAGCACCCAAGGGGTGACAGGGATGAACACTGAAGCTTTCTTT
.	many	TRBV6-5	TRBJ2-7	CASSYRSYDSYEQYF	TGTGCCAGCAGTTACAGGTCCTACGATTCCTACGAGCAGTACTTC
TRBD1	many	TRBV6-2/TRBV6-3	TRBJ1-5	CASSYSTGGQPQHF	TGTGCCAGCAGTTACTCGACAGGGGGTCAGCCCCAGCATTTT
TRBD2	many	TRBV7-2	TRBJ2-5	CASSHGAGGETQYF	TGTGCCAGCAGCCACGGGGCGGGAGGAGAGACCCAGTACTTC
TRBD1	.	TRBV6-2/TRBV6-3	TRBJ2-2	CASSRKNPGTGSTGELFF	TGTGCCAGCAGCCGAAAAAACCCCGGGACAGGGAGCACCGGGGAGCTGTTTTTT
TRBD2	many	TRBV20-1	TRBJ2-5	CSAPSLALSETQYF	TGCAGTGCCCCTTCACTAGCGCTGTCAGAGACCCAGTACTTC
TRBD1	.	TRBV12-3/TRBV12-4	TRBJ1-2	CASRTGGGGIYGYTF	TGTGCCAGCAGGACAGGGGGCGGGGGCATATATGGCTACACCTTC
.	.	TRBV5-6	TRBJ2-1	CASSLVRFAASSYNEQFF	TGTGCCAGCAGCTTGGTCCGATTCGCCGCGAGCTCCTACAATGAGCAGTTCTTC
TRBD1	.	TRBV20-1	TRBJ2-2	CSASRGTANTGELFF	TGCAGTGCCTCCAGGGGGACAGCGAACACCGGGGAGCTGTTTTTT
TRBD2	once	TRBV12-3/TRBV12-4	TRBJ2-5	CASSPTRLAGKETQYF	TGTGCCAGCAGTCCGACCCGACTAGCGGGTAAAGAGACCCAGTACTTC
TRBD1	many	TRBV24-1	TRBJ1-5	CATSDSRQGAYQPQHF	TGTGCCACCAGTGATTCAAGACAGGGGGCGTATCAGCCCCAGCATTTT
TRBD2	many	TRBV24-1	TRBJ2-5	CATSGGTTQETQYF	TGTGCCACCAGTGGCGGGACTACCCAAGAGACCCAGTACTTC
.	many	TRBV20-1	TRBJ2-7	CSARDPVSFYEQYF	TGCAGTGCTAGAGATCCCGTCAGTTTCTACGAGCAGTACTTC
.	.	TRBV12-3/TRBV12-4	TRBJ1-1	CASSLGGMSSFF	TGTGCCAGCAGTTTGGGGGGTATGTCATCTTTCTTT
TRBD1	.	TRBV6-2/TRBV6-3	TRBJ1-5	CASTSPMTGAFNNQPQHF	TGTGCCAGCACCTCCCCGATGACAGGGGCCTTCAACAATCAGCCCCAGCATTTT
.	few	TRBV28	TRBJ1-2	CASSLIDRNYGYTF	TGTGCCAGCAGCTTAATAGACAGGAACTATGGCTACACCTTC
.	many	TRBV18	TRBJ2-7	CASSARAGDREQYF	TGTGCCAGCTCAGCCCGTGCCGGCGATAGGGAGCAGTACTTC
TRBD1	few	TRBV11-2	TRBJ1-6	CASSSGETGVSPLHF	TGTGCCAGCAGCTCGGGCGAGACAGGGGTATCACCCCTCCACTTT
.	many	TRBV30	TRBJ1-6	CAQGQGDSPLHF	TGTGCCCAGGGTCAAGGGGATTCACCCCTCCACTTT
.	many	TRBV6-5	TRBJ2-7	CASSQGHYEQYF	TGTGCCAGCAGTCAGGGACACTACGAGCAGTACTTC
TRBD1	many	TRBV11-2	TRBJ2-7	CASSSDTGEGYF	TGTGCCAGCAGCTCCGACACAGGGGAAGGGTACTTC
TRBD1	many	TRBV28	TRBJ2-5	CASSSPRDRGGETQYF	TGTGCCAGCAGTTCCCCCCGGGACAGGGGGGGAGAGACCCAGTACTTC
.	many	TRBV12-3/TRBV12-4	TRBJ1-5	CASSLGGSNQPQHF	TGTGCCAGCAGTTTGGGGGGTAGCAATCAGCCCCAGCATTTT
.	many	TRBV6-5	TRBJ1-2	CASSSAQPYGYTF	TGTGCCAGCAGTTCGGCGCAGCCCTATGGCTACACCTTC
.	.	TRBV7-2	TRBJ2-4	CASSHGTAQNIQYF	TGTGCCAGCAGCCACGGGACGGCCCAAAACATTCAGTACTTC
.	many	TRBV28	TRBJ1-1	CASAGTENTEAFF	TGTGCCAGTGCCGGGACGGAGAACACTGAAGCTTTCTTT
.	many	TRBV19	TRBJ1-1	CASSPQDLNTEAFF	TGTGCCAGTAGTCCACAAGACTTGAACACTGAAGCTTTCTTT
TRBD2	many	TRBV28	TRBJ2-5	CASSLRGEIQETQYF	TGTGCCAGCAGTTTACGGGGGGAGATCCAAGAGACCCAGTACTTC
.	many	TRBV6-1	TRBJ2-5	CASSRLGLTETQYF	TGTGCCAGCAGCCGTTTGGGTCTCACAGAGACCCAGTACTTC
.	many	TRBV4-1	TRBJ1-2	CASSPHRVRYGYTF	TGCGCCAGCAGCCCCCACAGGGTACGCTATGGCTACACCTTC
.	many	TRBV6-1	TRBJ1-2	CASSEPGLQGRPGYTF	TGTGCCAGCAGTGAACCAGGACTCCAGGGACGCCCCGGCTACACCTTC
TRBD1	many	TRBV10-3	TRBJ2-7	CAISGTGLNEQYF	TGTGCCATCAGCGGGACAGGTCTCAACGAGCAGTACTTC
TRBD1	many	TRBV13	TRBJ1-2	CASSLAGQGYYGYTF	TGTGCCAGCAGCTTAGCGGGACAGGGGTACTATGGCTACACCTTC
.	many	TRBV10-3	TRBJ2-7	CAISDGGSGASSYEQYF	TGTGCCATCAGTGATGGGGGCTCGGGTGCAAGCTCCTACGAGCAGTACTTC
.	many	TRBV15	TRBJ2-5	CATSTGQETQYF	TGTGCCACCAGCACAGGGCAAGAGACCCAGTACTTC
.	many	TRBV6-4	TRBJ1-3	CASSDLGKPYRDRSGNTIYF	TGTGCCAGCAGTGACTTAGGGAAACCCTACAGGGATCGATCTGGAAACACCATATATTTT
.	many	TRBV12-3/TRBV12-4	TRBJ1-5	CASSFSPGNNQPQHF	TGTGCCAGCAGTTTCAGTCCCGGTAACAATCAGCCCCAGCATTTT
.	once	TRBV18	TRBJ1-2	CASSLSGREGGYTF	TGTGCCAGCTCCCTTTCTGGAAGGGAAGGCGGCTACACCTTC
.	many	TRBV24-1	TRBJ2-2	CATSDVSGGELFF	TGTGCCACCAGTGACGTCTCGGGCGGGGAGCTGTTTTTT
.	.	TRBV6-8	TRBJ2-7	CASSRVRGRAYEQYF	TGTGCCAGCAGCCGAGTTAGGGGTCGGGCCTACGAGCAGTACTTC
.	many	TRBV20-1	TRBJ1-5	CSASGGNSNQPQHF	TGCAGTGCTAGTGGGGGGAATAGCAATCAGCCCCAGCATTTT
.	few	TRBV11-2	TRBJ2-7	CASSLDSWSSYEQYF	TGTGCCAGCAGCTTAGATAGCTGGAGCTCCTACGAGCAGTACTTC
.	many	TRBV14	TRBJ2-7	CASSHIPFGTRSYEQYF	TGTGCCAGCAGCCATATCCCTTTTGGGACTCGCTCCTACGAGCAGTACTTC
.	many	TRBV6-5	TRBJ2-7	CATRGGAYEQYF	TGTGCCACCCGAGGGGGAGCCTACGAGCAGTACTTC
.	few	TRBV30	TRBJ1-1	CAWSVVTEAFF	TGTGCCTGGAGTGTAGTTACTGAAGCTTTCTTT
.	many	TRBV30	TRBJ2-5	CAWSVIGSRPGQETQYF	TGTGCCTGGAGTGTAATCGGGTCCCGCCCCGGCCAAGAGACCCAGTACTTC
.	.	TRBV7-9	TRBJ2-5	CASSSHQGKGTQYF	TGTGCCAGCAGCTCACACCAGGGGAAAGGGACCCAGTACTTC
TRBD2	.	TRBV6-1	TRBJ2-1	CASRGGGLKANEQFF	TGTGCCAGCAGGGGCGGGGGACTAAAGGCCAATGAGCAGTTCTTC
.	.	TRBV3-1	TRBJ2-2	CASSQSRSGELFF	TGTGCCAGCAGCCAATCCCGGTCCGGGGAGCTGTTTTTT